A single sample gave rise to the 15 T cell receptor beta chains below, sequenced in a study of T cells and Merkel cell carcinoma outcomes. The assay was immunoSEQ multiplex PCR, and TCRdb's table has in-frame clones only and misses some. The table shows more than 3,500 clones, with nearly 95% occurring only once. Sequenced sample: tumor tissue from Merkel cell carcinoma. The source is a human donor with Merkel cell carcinoma.

The chain has TRBV11-2 and TRBJ1-1; D uncertain. Germline values: CDR1 SGHAT, CDR2 FQNNGV. The CDR3 contains 13 residues. Trimming took off 1 base at V and 5 bases at J, with 8 bases between the two ends. The CDR3 DNA sequence: TGTGCCAGCAGCTTAGTCGAGAGGACTGAAGCTTTCTTT. Translation gives CASSLVERTEAFF.

The V and J genes are TRBV5-6 and TRBJ2-1, with D uncertain. V was cut by 3 bases and J by 8 bases, with 9 bases left in between. Germline V gene data show CDR1 as SGHDT and CDR2 as YYEEEE. The CDR3 consists of 12 residues. DNA of the CDR3: TGTGCCAGCAGCTCAACAATCGATGAGCAGTTCTTC. Protein: CASSSTIDEQFF.

V and J are TRBV7-6 and TRBJ2-5; D unclear. Deletions cut 3 bases from V and 5 bases from J, with 13 bases between. Germline loops: CDR1 SGHVS, CDR2 FNYEAQ. This CDR3 region has 14 residues. CDR3 loop: CASSFSIYLETQYF. CDR3 sequence (DNA): TGTGCCAGCAGCTTTTCCATCTACTTGGAGACCCAGTACTTC.

This clone was observed a handful of times. V and J are TRBV2 and TRBJ2-7; D ambiguous. CDR3 size: 15 residues. Trimming removed 7 bases from V and 2 bases from J, with 18 bases in between. Germline CDR1 and CDR2: SNHLY and FYNNEI. The CDR3 sequence is CASTLGVLKAYEQYF. CDR3 coding DNA: TGTGCCAGCACCCTTGGGGTTCTTAAGGCCTACGAGCAGTACTTC.

The chain has TRBV28 and TRBJ2-7, with TRBD1 matching 7 bases. Trimming took 6 bases from V and 2 from J; bases not matched to a gene: 13. The V gene's germline CDR1 is MDHEN and CDR2 SYDVKM. This CDR3 has 16 amino acids. CDR3 residues: CASSQSTGLIPYEQYF. The CDR3 nucleotides read TGTGCCAGCAGCCAATCGACAGGGCTTATACCCTACGAGCAGTACTTC.

The chain employs TRBV27 and TRBJ2-7; possibly TRBD1 or TRBD2 for D (5 bases each). V was pared by 6 bases and J by 5 bases, with 14 bases between. The CDR3 spans 13 residues. The V gene's germline CDR1 is MNHEY and CDR2 SMNVEV (reference sequence). CDR3 region: CASRFPGTHEQYF. The DNA for the CDR3 is TGTGCCAGCAGATTCCCCGGGACCCACGAGCAGTACTTC.

The chain recombines TRBV5-4 with TRBJ1-2; 9 bases line up with TRBD1. The CDR3 sequence is 15 residues long. Germline-derived CDR1 and CDR2 are SGHNT and YYREEE (reference sequence). Trimming at V came to 1 base and at J to 4 bases, leaving 5 bases not matched to a gene. The chain's CDR3 is CASSLTGGSVYGYTF. CDR3 DNA sequence: TGTGCCAGCAGCTTGACAGGGGGCTCGGTCTATGGCTACACCTTC.

The rearrangement links TRBV19 to TRBJ2-5, with TRBD1 matching over 8 bases. From germline, CDR1 is LNHDA and CDR2 SQIVND (reference sequence). Germline trimming cut 9 bases from V and 2 bases from J; bases unmatched to any gene: 11. This CDR3 contains 15 residues. The CDR3 DNA is TGTGCCAGCTGCGACAGGGGAGGAGGTCAAGAGACCCAGTACTTC. Residues: CASCDRGGGQETQYF.

V and J are TRBV25-1 and TRBJ2-1; D gene ambiguous. The CDR3 sequence is 11 residues long. V lost 8 bases to trimming and J lost 8 bases, with 10 bases between them. Germline assignment: CDR1 MGHDK and CDR2 SYGVNS. CDR3 nucleotide sequence: TGTGCCAGCCGGAGAGACTATGAGCAGTTCTTC. As protein: CASRRDYEQFF.

J is TRBJ2-2 and V is TRBV7-9; D is perhaps TRBD2 (6 bases). The V end lost 5 bases, the J end lost 3 bases, and 16 bases lay between the germline ends. CDR1 SEHNR and CDR2 FQNEAQ come from the germline V gene (reference sequence). The CDR3 is 16 residues long. The CDR3 DNA is TGTGCCAGCAGCCTCCCTACGGGACTCTACACCGGGGAGCTGTTTTTT. Protein product: CASSLPTGLYTGELFF. Full variable domain (missing parts from reference TRBV7-9 and TRBJ2-2): DTGVSQNPRHKITKRGQNVTFRCDPISEHNRLYWYRQTLGQGPEFLTYFQNEAQLEKSRLLSDRFSAERPKGSFSTLEIQRTEQGDSAMYLCASSLPTGLYTGELFFGEGSRLTVL.

This clone was found a few times. The V gene is TRBV5-6, the J gene TRBJ1-1; possibly TRBD1 for D (6 bases). In germline, CDR1 is SGHDT, CDR2 YYEEEE. CDR3 length: 16 amino acids. Trimming shortened V by 0 bases and J by 0 bases, and 12 bases separated the two germline ends. The CDR3 sequence: CASSLVRTDLNTEAFF. The CDR3 DNA is TGTGCCAGCAGCTTGGTTCGGACAGACCTGAACACTGAAGCTTTCTTT.

The rearrangement links TRBV5-8 to TRBJ1-4; D gene uncertain. CDR1 is SGHTS, CDR2 YDEGEE, per germline. V lost 6 bases and J lost 8, with 11 bases in between. The CDR3 covers 12 residues. CDR3 in amino acids: CASTRQQEKLFF. In DNA form, the CDR3 reads TGTGCCAGCACCCGACAACAAGAAAAACTGTTTTTT.

The V call is TRBV27, the J call TRBJ2-1; 7 nucleotides match TRBD1. This CDR3 contains 14 residues. The junction had 7 bases not matched to a gene; V was cut back by 5 bases and J by 6 bases. Germline CDR1 and CDR2: MNHEY and SMNVEV (reference sequence). The CDR3, as DNA: TGTGCCAGCAGTATCGACAGGGTAGCCAATGAGCAGTTCTTC. Translation: CASSIDRVANEQFF.

V and J are TRBV6-1 and TRBJ1-6; weak D call: TRBD1 (5 bases). Trimming took 2 bases from V and 10 from J, leaving 9 bases between them. Per the germline V gene, CDR1 is MNHNS and CDR2 is SASEGT. This CDR3 has 13 residues. CDR3 in DNA: TGTGCCAGCAGTGAACTTCGGGACTCACCCCTCCACTTT. The encoded protein is CASSELRDSPLHF.

The chain has TRBV5-1 and TRBJ1-2; D might be TRBD1 (6 bases). V gave up 0 bases and J gave up 2 bases, with 11 bases separating them. Germline CDR1 SGHRS, CDR2 YFSETQ. CDR3 length: 15 residues. Here the CDR3 DNA reads TGCGCCAGCAGCTTGGGACAGGACCTCAACTATGGCTACACCTTC. Translating it yields CASSLGQDLNYGYTF.